The 14 T cell receptor beta chains presented below share a single source sample, sequenced in a study of identical twins. Each CDR3 protein is one row after TCRdb ran MiXCR on the 5' RACE reads. This table has 200,000 to 250,000 distinct CDR3 sequences, 7.5% appearing once. Separately, the same data were catalogued under a study of yellow fever vaccine responses in identical twins.

The sequenced material came from memory (CD45RO+) T cells sorted from blood. The origin of the receptors is a woman younger than 30 in good health.

This clonotype was found many times. The V gene is TRBV7-9, the J gene TRBJ1-3, with TRBD1 matching over 7 bases. V was clipped by 4 bases and J by 0 bases; unmatched bases: 3. Germline values: CDR1 SEHNR, CDR2 FQNEAQ (reference sequence). The CDR3 is 15 amino acids. The CDR3 DNA reads as TGTGCCAGCAGCTACGACAGGGTCTCTGGAAACACCATATATTTT. This gives the protein CASSYDRVSGNTIYF. Full variable domain (missing parts from reference TRBV7-9 and TRBJ1-3): DTGVSQNPRHKITKRGQNVTFRCDPISEHNRLYWYRQTLGQGPEFLTYFQNEAQLEKSRLLSDRFSAERPKGSFSTLEIQRTEQGDSAMYLCASSYDRVSGNTIYFGEGSWLTVV.

This clonotype was counted ten times or more. The genes are TRBV6-1 and TRBJ2-4; 7 nucleotides match TRBD2. This CDR3 is 14 amino acids long. With V trimmed by 2 bases and J by 8 bases, 6 bases remained unmatched. Germline loops: CDR1 MNHNS, CDR2 SASEGT. The CDR3 bases are TGTGCCAGCAGTGAATTGCGGGGAGGGGACATTCAGTACTTC. It encodes CASSELRGGDIQYF.

This clonotype was detected ten times or more. This chain links TRBV25-1 with TRBJ2-1, with 12 bases fitting TRBD2. The V gene end was trimmed by 2 bases and the J gene end by 3 bases; junction bases not matched to a gene: 11. The CDR3 consists of 19 residues. From germline, CDR1 is MGHDK and CDR2 SYGVNS. The CDR3 nucleotides are TGTGCCAGCAGTGAAGAAAGCCGACTAGCGGGAGACCACTACAATGAGCAGTTCTTC. This encodes CASSEESRLAGDHYNEQFF.

V usage is TRBV7-8 and J usage is TRBJ2-5; 10 nucleotides agree with TRBD1. This CDR3 region has 16 residues. Germline V gene lookup returns CDR1 SGHVS and CDR2 FQNEAQ. The J segment lost 5 bases and the V segment lost 6 bases, leaving 12 bases of the junction unmatched. In nucleotides, the CDR3 is TGTGCCAGCAGTCCAGGCAGGGGACAGGGGATGGAGACCCAGTACTTC. Translation: CASSPGRGQGMETQYF.

This clonotype was seen ten or more times. Here the CDR3 reads CASSLDEQYF. Here the CDR3 DNA reads TGTGCCAGCAGTTTAGACGAGCAGTACTTC. This chain uses TRBV27 with TRBJ2-7; D uncertain. Germline assignment: CDR1 MNHEY and CDR2 SMNVEV (reference sequence). V lost 2 bases to trimming and J lost 5 bases, with 1 base between them. CDR3 length equals 10 residues.

CDR3 DNA sequence: TGTGCCAGCAGTGAAGCCGCAGGGGCGGGATATGGCTACACCTTC. Translated: CASSEAAGAGYGYTF. This rearrangement joins TRBV6-1 to TRBJ1-2; possibly TRBD1 for D (6 bases). Germline values: CDR1 MNHNS, CDR2 SASEGT. This CDR3 is built from 15 residues. The V gene lost 0 bases and the J gene lost 5 bases, with 13 bases spanning the gap.

This chain joins TRBV20-1 and TRBJ2-1; 11 nucleotides align to TRBD2. The germline V gene encodes CDR1 DFQATT and CDR2 SNEGSKA (reference sequence). The V gene end was trimmed by 5 bases and the J gene end by 0 bases; junction bases not matched to a gene: 9. CDR3 length equals 17 residues. The DNA for the CDR3 is TGCAGTGCTTCAACTAGCGGGGGCGCCAGCTCCTACAATGAGCAGTTCTTC. Its translation: CSASTSGGASSYNEQFF.

This clonotype was seen at least ten times. The chain joins TRBV12-3 or TRBV12-4 to TRBJ1-5; possible D gene TRBD1, 5 bases. CDR3 length: 14 amino acids. Trimming pared 6 bases from V and 2 bases from J, leaving 11 bases between. Here the CDR3 reads CASSLSGGNQPQHF. CDR3 DNA: TGTGCCAGCAGCTTATCGGGGGGCAATCAGCCCCAGCATTTT.

This clonotype has just a few counts. This chain links TRBV6-1 with TRBJ1-5, with a tentative D call TRBD1 (5 bases). V was pared by 6 bases and J by 0 bases, with 12 bases between. CDR3 length: 15 amino acids. Germline CDR1 reads MNHNS; CDR2 reads SASEGT. The CDR3 nucleotides are TGTGCCAGCAGACGGAGGACATCTAGCAATCAGCCCCAGCATTTT. Its translation is CASRRRTSSNQPQHF.

This clonotype was detected only a few times. The genes are TRBV3-1 and TRBJ2-2; possible D gene TRBD2, 6 bases. CDR1 and CDR2 (germline): LGHDT, YNNKEL (reference sequence). Trimming shortened V by 1 base and J by 5 bases, and 8 bases separated the two germline ends. The CDR3 loop spans 14 amino acids. The CDR3 here is CASSQVSGTGELFF. The CDR3 DNA reads as TGTGCCAGCAGCCAAGTCAGCGGGACCGGGGAGCTGTTTTTT.

Ten or more counts support this clonotype. The gene calls are TRBV10-3 and TRBJ2-1, with 14 bases aligning to TRBD2. The CDR3 consists of 14 residues. Germline V gives CDR1 ENHRY, CDR2 SYGVKD. V trimming: 10 bases; J trimming: 12 bases; junction bases outside the gene matches: 11. The chain's CDR3 is CATGGLAGERGQFF. The CDR3 DNA reads as TGTGCCACCGGGGGACTAGCGGGGGAGAGGGGGCAGTTCTTC.

This clonotype showed up just a few times. This chain uses TRBV11-2 with TRBJ2-4, with D hard to call. The germline V gene has CDR1 SGHAT and CDR2 FQNNGV. The CDR3 is 12 residues long. The V and J ends lost 4 bases and 13 bases respectively, with 14 bases between them. CDR3 loop: CASSYIGELQYF. DNA of the CDR3: TGTGCCAGCAGCTACATTGGGGAACTCCAGTACTTC.

This clonotype was picked up many times. The chain employs TRBV3-1 and TRBJ2-5; D call uncertain. Germline V lookup: CDR1 LGHDT, CDR2 YNNKEL (reference sequence). The ends were cut back, 6 bases at V and 5 bases at J, with 16 bases in the middle. The CDR3 has 14 amino acids. The CDR3 region has the DNA TGTGCCAGCAGTCGACTGGATCCCAAGGAGACCCAGTACTTC. Translating it yields CASSRLDPKETQYF.

The CDR3 sequence is CAWSFHSGSAEQFF. CDR3 DNA: TGTGCCTGGTCTTTCCATAGCGGGAGTGCTGAGCAGTTCTTC. V gene TRBV30 combines with J gene TRBJ2-1; 9 bases align to TRBD2. Germline V CDR1 and CDR2: GTSNPN, SVGIG (reference sequence). V dropped 5 bases and J dropped 9; count of bases not matched to a gene: 11. CDR3 size: 14 residues.